The 23 T cell receptor beta chains below all came from one sample that was sequenced in a study of beta chain features in type 1 diabetes. Study conclusions and caveats: A moderate, significant TCRB CDR3 shortening appeared in type 1 diabetes across four CD4+ subsets.

Reverse transcribing all isolated RNA meant expressed TCRB transcripts were sequenced. The protocol was immunoSEQ multiplex PCR, while the TCRdb copy is restricted to in-frame clones and leaves out a portion. Of more than 550,000 clones in the sample, around an eighth are singletons; the top ten hold 0.04%. These receptors' antigens are unknown. Sequences were obtained from naive CD4+ T cells from blood. These receptors were collected from a man aged 18 to 29 with type 1 diabetes.

This chain connects TRBV29-1 to TRBJ2-2; possible D gene TRBD2, 6 bases. CDR3 length equals 15 residues. Germline values: CDR1 SQVTM, CDR2 ANQGSEA. In nucleotides, the CDR3 is TGCAGTGTTAAGAGGGCGGGACCGAACACCGGGGAGCTGTTTTTT. This sequence encodes CSVKRAGPNTGELFF.

The chain uses TRBV18 and TRBJ2-5; no reliable D call. Germline-derived CDR1 and CDR2 are KGHSH and LQKENI. The CDR3 is 15 amino acids. V was trimmed by 0 bases and J by 1 base, leaving 9 bases between them. In DNA, the CDR3 is TGTGCCAGCTCACCACCGTCCAGCCGCCAAGAGACCCAGTACTTC. Its translation: CASSPPSSRQETQYF.

The chain recombines TRBV2 with TRBJ1-2; D might be TRBD1 (6 bases). The CDR3 spans 14 residues. V lost 7 bases and J lost 8, with 20 bases in between. CDR1 SNHLY and CDR2 FYNNEI come from the germline V gene. In DNA, the CDR3 is TGTGCCAGCACAAGACAGGACCCGGTAGGGGGCTACACCTTC. Protein: CASTRQDPVGGYTF.

This rearrangement joins TRBV18 to TRBJ2-7; 7 bases align to TRBD1. CDR3 length equals 16 residues. Germline trimming cut 4 bases from V and 2 bases from J; bases unmatched to any gene: 11. Germline assignment: CDR1 KGHSH and CDR2 LQKENI. CDR3 DNA sequence: TGTGCCAGCTCACGCCCCCCGGGACAGCAAACCTACGAGCAGTACTTC. This sequence encodes CASSRPPGQQTYEQYF.

The DNA for the CDR3 is TGTGCCAGTAGACAAAGACAGTATGGCTACACCTTC. Translated, it gives CASRQRQYGYTF. The chain links TRBV19 to TRBJ1-2; tentatively, D is TRBD1 (5 bases). Looked up from germline, CDR1 is LNHDA and CDR2 is SQIVND (reference sequence). The CDR3 is made up of 12 amino acids. The V end was cut by 6 bases, the J end by 5 bases, with 10 bases between.

The chain joins TRBV7-9 to TRBJ1-2, with 9 bases fitting TRBD1. V lost 5 bases and J lost 1; bases outside the gene matches: 17. The germline V gene encodes CDR1 SEHNR and CDR2 FQNEAQ (reference sequence). The length of the CDR3 is 19 residues. CDR3 in amino acids: CASSPKPGQGGDHNYGYTF. The DNA for the CDR3 is TGTGCCAGCAGCCCTAAACCGGGACAGGGTGGGGACCATAACTATGGCTACACCTTC.

This clone was counted a few times. V gene TRBV28 combines with J gene TRBJ1-3; D is unresolved. This CDR3 comprises 16 residues. CDR1 MDHEN and CDR2 SYDVKM come from the germline V gene. With 5 bases removed from V and 0 bases from J, the gap between germline ends came to 14 bases. Written as DNA, the CDR3 is TGTGCCAGCAGTGCCCCCCTTTGGAGCTCTGGAAACACCATATATTTT. Translated, it gives CASSAPLWSSGNTIYF.

This chain connects TRBV21-1 to TRBJ2-5; TRBD1 is the table's D call and was not checked against the DNA. TRBV21-1 is assigned pseudogene status. The CDR3 totals 15 residues. Here the CDR3 DNA reads TGTGCCAGCAGCACCTCAAGACAGTTCCAAGAGACCCAGTACTTC. This codes for CASSTSRQFQETQYF.

The J gene is TRBJ2-3, the V gene TRBV28, with D perhaps TRBD1 (5 bases). Looked up from germline, CDR1 is MDHEN and CDR2 is SYDVKM. Trimming left V 8 bases short and J 0 bases short, with 18 bases between. The CDR3 length is 16 residues. The CDR3 region is CASGWGYGQSTDTQYF. The CDR3 bases are TGTGCCAGCGGGTGGGGCTATGGGCAGAGCACAGATACGCAGTATTTT.

The chain joins TRBV29-1 to TRBJ2-3; D gene unclear. Germline assignment: CDR1 SQVTM and CDR2 ANQGSEA. The CDR3 is made up of 12 amino acids. V was trimmed by 6 bases and J by 2 bases, leaving 9 bases between them. CDR3 in amino acids: CSVMAPTDTQYF. The CDR3 nucleotides are TGCAGCGTAATGGCACCCACAGATACGCAGTATTTT.

In its sample, this clone was seen once. The rearrangement uses TRBV27 and TRBJ1-1; TRBD1 matches at 8 bases. Germline CDR1 and CDR2: MNHEY and SMNVEV (reference sequence). The trim removed 5 bases at V and 6 bases at J, leaving 11 bases unmatched. This CDR3 comprises 15 residues. CDR3 sequence: CASSAPPQGAPEAFF. CDR3 DNA sequence: TGTGCCAGCAGTGCCCCGCCCCAGGGGGCGCCTGAAGCTTTCTTT.

This clone has more than one count but fewer than ten. The V and J genes are TRBV5-6 and TRBJ2-7; weak D call: TRBD2 (5 bases). V gave up 8 bases and J gave up 3 bases, with 15 bases separating them. The CDR3 contains 13 residues. Germline assignment: CDR1 SGHDT and CDR2 YYEEEE. CDR3 coding DNA: TGTGCCAGACACGTCGAGGGATTCTACGAGCAGTACTTC. As protein: CARHVEGFYEQYF.

This clone was observed a handful of times. J is TRBJ2-6 and V is TRBV28, with TRBD1 matching 8 bases. In germline, CDR1 is MDHEN, CDR2 SYDVKM. This CDR3 has 16 amino acids. The junction had 8 bases not matched to a gene; V was cut back by 9 bases and J by 1 base. The chain's CDR3 is CASQGQAPSGANVLTF. CDR3 bases: TGTGCCAGTCAGGGACAGGCCCCTTCTGGGGCCAACGTCCTGACTTTC.

This clone was detected a few times. The genes are TRBV7-2 and TRBJ2-1; D tentatively reads TRBD1 or TRBD2 (6 bases each). Germline V gives CDR1 SGHTA, CDR2 FQGNSA. V was pared by 0 bases and J by 0 bases, with 15 bases between. This CDR3 is built from 18 residues. CDR3 in amino acids: CASSLAVRGDPSYNEQFF. The CDR3 bases are TGTGCCAGCAGCTTAGCGGTTAGGGGGGACCCCTCCTACAATGAGCAGTTCTTC.

This clone turned up a few times. The rearrangement uses TRBV10-3 and TRBJ1-5; 10 bases match TRBD1. The CDR3 is 15 amino acids. Germline V lookup: CDR1 ENHRY, CDR2 SYGVKD. With 4 bases clipped from V and 5 bases from J, the junction kept 5 bases outside the gene matches. This chain's CDR3 is CAISGDRGFDQPQHF. DNA of the CDR3: TGTGCCATCAGTGGGGACAGGGGATTTGATCAGCCCCAGCATTTT.

This clone was detected a few times. CDR3: CASSLEVGPGTEAFF. In DNA, the CDR3 is TGTGCCAGCAGCTTGGAGGTTGGGCCGGGAACTGAAGCTTTCTTT. The V and J genes are TRBV5-8 and TRBJ1-1; D not certain. V lost 0 bases, J lost 5 bases, and 14 bases lay in between. CDR1 SGHTS and CDR2 YDEGEE come from the germline V gene. The CDR3 contains 15 residues.

A few counts support this clone. In DNA form, the CDR3 reads TGTGCCAGCAGCCTCTCGGGACAACCGAACACCGGGGAGCTGTTTTTT. It translates to CASSLSGQPNTGELFF. The chain employs TRBV9 and TRBJ2-2; D is possibly TRBD1 (6 bases). This CDR3 is built from 16 residues. V was pared by 4 bases and J by 0 bases, with 13 bases between. Germline-derived CDR1 and CDR2 are SGDLS and YYNGEE.

The chain couples TRBV30 to TRBJ2-7; TRBD1 matches 7 bases. The CDR3 covers 15 residues. Germline CDR1 is GTSNPN and CDR2 is SVGIG (reference sequence). V dropped 0 bases and J dropped 4; count of bases not matched to a gene: 9. CDR3 protein: CAWSVFDRARYEQYF. CDR3 in DNA: TGTGCCTGGAGTGTTTTTGACAGGGCGAGGTACGAGCAGTACTTC.

The chain joins TRBV5-1 to TRBJ2-3; D is tentatively TRBD1 or TRBD2 (5 bases each). The germline V and J ends were trimmed by 5 bases and 4 bases, with 20 bases remaining between them. The CDR3 is made up of 16 amino acids. The germline V gene has CDR1 SGHRS and CDR2 YFSETQ. CDR3 loop: CASSLRGPQGPDTQYF. In nucleotides, the CDR3 is TGCGCCAGCAGTTTGAGGGGTCCCCAGGGTCCAGATACGCAGTATTTT.

The chain links TRBV2 to TRBJ1-1, with D maybe TRBD1 (5 bases). This CDR3 has 13 amino acids. V dropped 6 bases and J dropped 4 bases, with 12 bases sitting between them. Germline loops: CDR1 SNHLY, CDR2 FYNNEI. The CDR3 protein is CASSPMGVTEAFF. CDR3 coding DNA: TGTGCCAGCAGCCCTATGGGGGTCACTGAAGCTTTCTTT.

A few counts support this clone. V and J are TRBV9 and TRBJ2-1; tentatively, D is TRBD2 (5 bases). The V and J ends lost 6 bases and 9 bases respectively, with 16 bases between them. CDR1 is SGDLS and CDR2 is YYNGEE in the germline V gene. This CDR3 is 13 amino acids long. CDR3 sequence (DNA): TGTGCCAGCAATACGGAGAGGGCCGGTGAGCAGTTCTTC. Residues: CASNTERAGEQFF.

The CDR3 loop reads CASSTSRDNEQFF. Here the CDR3 DNA reads TGTGCCAGTAGCACCAGCAGAGACAATGAGCAGTTCTTC. This chain joins TRBV19 and TRBJ2-1; D is ambiguous. Deletions cut 6 bases from V and 5 bases from J, with 11 bases between. CDR1 and CDR2 from the germline V gene are LNHDA and SQIVND (reference sequence). The CDR3 runs to 13 residues.

The chain recombines TRBV9 with TRBJ2-3, with 8 bases fitting TRBD2. V lost 3 bases and J lost 4; bases outside the gene matches: 7. The germline V gene has CDR1 SGDLS and CDR2 YYNGEE. The CDR3 spans 15 residues. The CDR3 DNA sequence: TGTGCCAGCAGCGGCAAACAACTAGCGGCAGATACGCAGTATTTT. This codes for CASSGKQLAADTQYF.